This TCR beta chain was found in a study of blood T cell repertoires in COVID-19. Background on the study: Sample material is recorded as cDNA or gDNA derived from T cells, B-cell-depleted T cells, or PBMCs.

The CDR3 runs 14 residues. Germline values: CDR1 LNHDA, CDR2 SQIVND (reference sequence). Trimming took off 7 bases at V and 6 bases at J, with 15 bases between the two ends. Under the authors' procedure: Amplification of reference gene primers provided the estimated nucleated cell counts. TCRdb keeps only in-frame clones here, not all; method: immunoSEQ multiplex PCR. The DNA gave D and trimming, while V, J and clone size come from that table. The repertoire holds about 100,000 clones, with roughly 84% as singletons. This TCR was sampled from a man in his thirties or forties in a cohort sampled during active COVID-19. V usage is TRBV19 and J usage is TRBJ2-2; tentatively, D is TRBD1 (6 bases). The sequenced material came from peripheral blood. The CDR3 DNA is TGTGCCAGTAAAGACAGGAGAAATTCCGGGGAGCTGTTTTTT. This sequence encodes CASKDRRNSGELFF.